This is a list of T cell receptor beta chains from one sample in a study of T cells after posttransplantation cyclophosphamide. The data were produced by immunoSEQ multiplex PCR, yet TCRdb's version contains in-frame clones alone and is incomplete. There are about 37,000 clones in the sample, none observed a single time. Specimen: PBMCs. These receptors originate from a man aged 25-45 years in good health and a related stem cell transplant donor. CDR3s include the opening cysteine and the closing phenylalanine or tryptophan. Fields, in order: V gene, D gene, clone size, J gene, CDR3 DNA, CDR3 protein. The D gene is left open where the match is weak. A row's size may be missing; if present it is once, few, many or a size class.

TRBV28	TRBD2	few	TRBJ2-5	TGTGCCAGCAGTCTGAATAGCGGGGGCTCCCAAGAGACCCAGTACTTC	CASSLNSGGSQETQYF
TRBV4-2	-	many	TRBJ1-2	TGTGCCAGCAGCCAAGAGGGGGGAAATGGCTACACCTTC	CASSQEGGNGYTF
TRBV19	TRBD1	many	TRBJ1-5	TGTGCCACTAAGACAGGGGCGAGCAATCAGCCCCAGCATTTT	CATKTGASNQPQHF
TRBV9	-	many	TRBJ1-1	TGTGCCAGCAGCGTCGACAGTGACACTGAAGCTTTCTTT	CASSVDSDTEAFF
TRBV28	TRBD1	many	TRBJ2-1	TGTGCCAGCAGTTCTCCCAGGGACAGCTCCTACAATGAGCAGTTCTTC	CASSSPRDSSYNEQFF
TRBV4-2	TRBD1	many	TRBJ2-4	TGTGCCAGCAGCCAAGCTGGACAGGGAGAAGCCAAAAACATTCAGTACTTC	CASSQAGQGEAKNIQYF
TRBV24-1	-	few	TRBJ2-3	TGTGCCACCAGTGACCTAGCGGATACGCAGTATTTT	CATSDLADTQYF
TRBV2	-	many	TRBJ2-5	TGTGCCAGCAGTGATGGGACGCTAGGAGCGGGCGAGACCCAGTACTTC	CASSDGTLGAGETQYF
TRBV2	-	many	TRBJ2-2	TGTGCCAGCAGTGAATCCAGGGCCGGGGAGCTGTTTTTT	CASSESRAGELFF
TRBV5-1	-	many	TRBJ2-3	TGCGCCAGCAGCTTGGGTACAGGTACAGGCACAGATACGCAGTATTTT	CASSLGTGTGTDTQYF
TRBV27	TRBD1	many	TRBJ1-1	TGTGCCAGCACTCCCGGGACAGGGGACACCGAAGCTTTCTTT	CASTPGTGDTEAFF
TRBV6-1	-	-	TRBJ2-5	TGTGCCAGCGGCGGGGATCACTGGACCCAGTACTTC	CASGGDHWTQYF
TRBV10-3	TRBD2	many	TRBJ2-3	TGTGCCATCAGTGCTAGCGGGGGGGGCTCTCAAAGAGATACGCAGTATTTT	CAISASGGGSQRDTQYF
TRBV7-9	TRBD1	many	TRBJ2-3	TGTGCCAGCAGCTTACGACAGGGCAGCACAGATACGCAGTATTTT	CASSLRQGSTDTQYF
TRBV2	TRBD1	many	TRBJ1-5	TGTGCCAGCAGCCCGGACAGGGGGCGGGATCAGCCCCAGCATTTT	CASSPDRGRDQPQHF
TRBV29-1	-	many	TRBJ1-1	TGCAGCGCCATACAGGGCACTGAAGCTTTCTTT	CSAIQGTEAFF
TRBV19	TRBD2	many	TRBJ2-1	TGTGCCAGTAGTCTACTAGCGGGGGGGCCTGGTGAGCAGTTCTTC	CASSLLAGGPGEQFF
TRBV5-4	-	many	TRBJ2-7	TGTGCCAGCAGCTTGTACGGTAGATACGAGCAGTACTTC	CASSLYGRYEQYF
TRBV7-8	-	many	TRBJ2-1	TGTGCCAGCAGCTACCTGACGGCTAGCTCCTACAATGAGCAGTTCTTC	CASSYLTASSYNEQFF
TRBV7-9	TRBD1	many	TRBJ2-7	TGTGCCAGCAGCTTAATGGTGACAGGGAATGAGCAGTACTTC	CASSLMVTGNEQYF
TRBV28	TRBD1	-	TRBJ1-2	TGTGCCAGCAGAGGGACAGCGCCCTATGGCTACACCTTC	CASRGTAPYGYTF
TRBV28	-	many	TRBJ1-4	TGTGCCAGCAGTACGCGCTCAGGGCCCACTAATGAAAAACTGTTTTTT	CASSTRSGPTNEKLFF
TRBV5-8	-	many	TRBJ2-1	TGTGCCAGCAGCTTGTGGGACTCAATGCCTTACAATGAGCAGTTCTTC	CASSLWDSMPYNEQFF
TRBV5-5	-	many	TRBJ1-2	TGTGCCAGCAGCTTGAAGGGCCTGATAGGCTATGGCTACACCTTC	CASSLKGLIGYGYTF
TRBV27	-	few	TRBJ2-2	TGTGCCAGCAGTAAAAAGGCGAACACCGGGGAGCTGTTTTTT	CASSKKANTGELFF
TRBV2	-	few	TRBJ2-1	TGTGCCAGCAGTGAGGTGGGGGGGGCCGGGGCCCAGTTCTTC	CASSEVGGAGAQFF